This entry lists 20 T cell receptor beta chains sequenced from one sample in a study of graft-versus-host responses after intestinal transplantation. For these receptors, no antigen is known. TCRdb's copy holds only in-frame clones and misses some; the assay was immunoSEQ multiplex PCR. The top ten clones hold approximately 0.5% of a sample with approximately 75,000 clones, 90% to 95% of them seen once. Material: unstimulated CD8+ T cells sorted from spleen or lymph node cells, obtained before intestinal transplant. These receptors were collected from a human donor who received an intestinal transplant.

The chain joins TRBV7-2 to TRBJ1-2; no clear D. CDR1 is SGHTA, CDR2 FQGNSA, per germline. The CDR3 contains 11 residues. V lost 5 bases and J lost 11, with 12 bases in between. The CDR3 sequence: CASSLMGDYTF. The CDR3 DNA reads as TGTGCCAGCAGCCTGATGGGAGATTACACCTTC. The variable domain in full, with the rest retrieved from reference TRBV7-2 and TRBJ1-2, is GAGVSQSPSNKVTEKGKDVELRCDPISGHTALYWYRQSLGQGLEFLIYFQGNSAPDKSGLPSDRFSAERTGGSVSTLTIQRTQQEDSAVYLCASSLMGDYTFGSGTRLTVV.

V usage is TRBV9 and J usage is TRBJ2-7, with 9 bases identical to TRBD1. Germline CDR1 reads SGDLS; CDR2 reads YYNGEE. The CDR3 covers 15 residues. Trimming at V came to 2 bases and at J to 3 bases, leaving 6 bases not matched to a gene. DNA of the CDR3: TGTGCCAGCAGCGTCTCAACAGGGGGCCACTACGAGCAGTACTTC. Its translation: CASSVSTGGHYEQYF.

The chain recombines TRBV7-3 with TRBJ2-3; the D call may be TRBD1 or TRBD2 (5 bases each). Trimming removed 2 bases at V and 2 bases at J, with 14 bases between. The CDR3 is 16 amino acids. Germline CDR1 reads SGHTA; CDR2 reads FQGTGA. This CDR3 is CASSLYGAAFTDTQYF. In nucleotides, the CDR3 is TGTGCCAGCAGCTTATACGGGGCAGCATTCACAGATACGCAGTATTTT.

This clone has just one count. V gene TRBV4-2 combines with J gene TRBJ2-1; weak D call: TRBD1 (5 bases). There are 13 residues in the CDR3. Between the trimmed V and J ends, which lost 4 bases and 4 bases, there was a span of 8 bases. Germline V gives CDR1 LGHNA, CDR2 YNFKEQ. The CDR3 DNA reads TGTGCCAGCAGCCGCGACAGTTACAATGAGCAGTTCTTC. Amino acid sequence: CASSRDSYNEQFF.

The chain links TRBV2 to TRBJ2-7; D not resolved. Trimming shortened V by 3 bases and J by 2 bases, and 14 bases separated the two germline ends. CDR1 is SNHLY and CDR2 is FYNNEI in the germline V gene. There are 15 residues in the CDR3. DNA of the CDR3: TGTGCCAGCAGTGATATGTGGGGTCAGACCTACGAGCAGTACTTC. Translated, it gives CASSDMWGQTYEQYF.

This chain uses TRBV10-3 with TRBJ1-2; 10 bases fit TRBD1. Germline CDR1 ENHRY, CDR2 SYGVKD. There are 15 residues in the CDR3. The V gene end was trimmed by 6 bases and the J gene end by 5 bases; junction bases not matched to a gene: 9. The CDR3 here is CAIRDVKDRGYGYTF. Written as DNA, the CDR3 is TGTGCCATCAGAGATGTTAAGGACAGGGGGTATGGCTACACCTTC.

The chain carries TRBV5-1 and TRBJ2-5; no reliable D call. V lost 4 bases to trimming and J lost 2 bases, with 12 bases between them. The germline V gene encodes CDR1 SGHRS and CDR2 YFSETQ. The CDR3 runs 14 residues. CDR3 sequence reads: CASSGPGEQETQYF. In DNA form, the CDR3 reads TGCGCCAGCAGCGGCCCCGGAGAACAAGAGACCCAGTACTTC.

The V call is TRBV6-5, the J call TRBJ2-3, with a tentative D call TRBD1 (5 bases). Germline V lookup: CDR1 MNHEY, CDR2 SVGAGI. V gave up 6 bases and J gave up 7 bases, with 11 bases separating them. The CDR3 extends over 12 amino acids. CDR3 sequence reads: CASSLDRYTQYF. Here the CDR3 DNA reads TGTGCCAGCAGCCTAGACAGATATACGCAGTATTTT.

The chain employs TRBV6-5 and TRBJ2-1; 8 bases align to TRBD2. CDR3 size: 14 residues. Germline trimming cut 5 bases from V and 9 bases from J; bases unmatched to any gene: 9. Germline V gives CDR1 MNHEY, CDR2 SVGAGI. In DNA form, the CDR3 reads TGTGCCAGCAGTGCACCGGGACTAGAGAGTGAGCAGTTCTTC. Translated, it gives CASSAPGLESEQFF.

The rearrangement links TRBV15 to TRBJ2-1; TRBD2 matches 8 bases. Losses at the gene ends were 3 bases for V and 8 bases for J; bases not matched to a gene: 3. This CDR3 has 13 amino acids. Per germline, CDR1 LNHNV and CDR2 YYDKDF (reference sequence). The CDR3 coding sequence is TGTGCCACCAGCAGTGATAGCGGGGATGAGCAGTTCTTC. Encoded protein: CATSSDSGDEQFF.

The chain has TRBV27 and TRBJ1-2; 10 nucleotides match TRBD1. V dropped 5 bases and J dropped 6; count of bases not matched to a gene: 9. Germline CDR1 is MNHEY and CDR2 is SMNVEV (reference sequence). The CDR3 has 15 amino acids. The DNA for the CDR3 is TGTGCCAGCAGTGCACCGGGACAGGGGTGGGATGGCTACACCTTC. This sequence encodes CASSAPGQGWDGYTF.

V and J are TRBV6-5 and TRBJ2-7; D unclear. This CDR3 has 12 residues. The germline CDR1 and CDR2 sequences are MNHEY and SVGAGI. V was trimmed by 4 bases and J by 6 bases, leaving 10 bases between them. The CDR3 is CASSWGSGEQYF. The CDR3 coding sequence is TGTGCCAGCAGTTGGGGATCGGGCGAGCAGTACTTC.

The chain uses TRBV5-4 and TRBJ1-2; 7 nucleotides line up with TRBD1. J lost 0 bases, V lost 4 bases, and 6 bases had no gene match. CDR1 and CDR2 (germline): SGHNT, YYREEE (reference sequence). The CDR3 consists of 15 residues. In DNA, the CDR3 is TGTGCCAGCAGCATAGACAGGGCTTCTAACTATGGCTACACCTTC. This gives the protein CASSIDRASNYGYTF. Drawing the rest from reference TRBV5-4 and TRBJ1-2, the complete variable domain is ETGVTQSPTHLIKTRGQQVTLRCSSQSGHNTVSWYQQALGQGPQFIFQYYREEENGRGNFPPRFSGLQFPNYSSELNVNALELDDSALYLCASSIDRASNYGYTFGSGTRLTVV.

This clone was seen a single time. The V call is TRBV5-1, the J call TRBJ2-1; 11 positions match TRBD2. The junction had 19 bases not matched to a gene; V was cut back by 5 bases and J by 6 bases. Germline CDR1 SGHRS, CDR2 YFSETQ. CDR3 length equals 19 residues. In DNA, the CDR3 is TGCGCCAGCAGGGGAGTAGGTAATAGCGGGAGGGCAAGTGTCAATGAGCAGTTCTTC. This gives the protein CASRGVGNSGRASVNEQFF.

This chain connects TRBV28 to TRBJ2-5, with a weak D call TRBD1 (5 bases). CDR1 is MDHEN, CDR2 SYDVKM, per germline. CDR3 length equals 15 residues. The germline V and J ends were trimmed by 4 bases and 5 bases, with 17 bases remaining between them. The CDR3 loop is CASSSSTSGRETQYF. CDR3 DNA: TGTGCCAGCAGTTCCTCCACGTCAGGGCGCGAGACCCAGTACTTC.

This chain connects TRBV5-4 to TRBJ2-7; 8 positions agree with TRBD1. J lost 5 bases, V lost 2 bases, and 15 bases had no gene match. This CDR3 region has 17 residues. The germline CDR1 and CDR2 sequences are SGHNT and YYREEE (reference sequence). DNA for the CDR3: TGTGCCAGCAGCTTTTTGTTTAACGACAGGGGCTTCGACGAGCAGTACTTC. It translates to CASSFLFNDRGFDEQYF.

This sequence joins TRBV12-5 and TRBJ2-7, with D perhaps matching TRBD2 (6 bases). The V and J ends lost 3 bases and 2 bases respectively, with 11 bases between them. This CDR3 comprises 14 residues. Germline V gene data show CDR1 as LGHNT and CDR2 as FRNRAP. The CDR3: CASGLREAPYEQYF. CDR3 DNA: TGTGCTAGTGGTTTAAGGGAGGCTCCCTACGAGCAGTACTTC.

This chain links TRBV27 with TRBJ2-2; the match to TRBD1 covers 7 bases. CDR1 is MNHEY and CDR2 is SMNVEV in the germline V gene (reference sequence). The CDR3 runs 12 residues. V gave up 6 bases and J gave up 7 bases; unmatched junction bases: 2. CDR3: CASSHRGGELFF. In nucleotides, the CDR3 is TGTGCCAGCAGCCACAGGGGCGGGGAGCTGTTTTTT.

The rearrangement links TRBV5-6 to TRBJ2-1; the D is unclear. Per germline, CDR1 SGHDT and CDR2 YYEEEE. The CDR3 consists of 11 residues. V was trimmed by 4 bases and J by 9 bases, leaving 8 bases between them. CDR3 loop: CASSTVGEQFF. The CDR3 DNA follows: TGTGCCAGCAGCACGGTGGGTGAGCAGTTCTTC.

The DNA of the CDR3 is TGTGCCAGCAGTTACCCAACTAGCGGGAGCTCCTACGAGCAGTACTTC. This translates into CASSYPTSGSSYEQYF. The chain uses TRBV6-5 and TRBJ2-7; 11 bases fit TRBD2. The V and J ends lost 2 bases and 0 bases, in that order; junction bases with no gene match: 3. Germline V gene data show CDR1 as MNHEY and CDR2 as SVGAGI. This CDR3 region has 16 residues.